This T cell receptor (beta chain) was retrieved from a study of blood T cell repertoires in COVID-19. About the study: The United States, Italy and Spain were the sources of the acute and convalescent COVID-19 samples.

The assay was immunoSEQ multiplex PCR, and TCRdb's table has in-frame clones only and misses some. Among under 300,000 clones, about 80% were seen once, and the ten largest hold about 5.3%. This CDR3 is built from 13 residues. Between the trimmed V and J ends, which lost 7 bases and 7 bases, there was a span of 14 bases. Germline CDR1 SQVTM, CDR2 ANQGSEA. The sequencing input was peripheral blood. The chain carries TRBV29-1 and TRBJ1-6; D remains ambiguous. This receptor was obtained from a woman aged 80 or over with active or convalescent COVID-19. The CDR3 spells CSARLQRNSPLHF. In DNA, the CDR3 is TGCAGCGCCCGCCTCCAGCGGAATTCACCCCTCCACTTT.